The next 15 T cell receptor beta chains were all read from a single sample in a study of T cell responses to AZD1222 COVID-19 vaccine. Method: immunoSEQ multiplex PCR; TCRdb's copy keeps in-frame clones and lacks some. The sample records 85,000 to 90,000 clones, roughly nine tenths being singletons. The sequenced sample was peripheral blood, obtained on day 0 of AZD1222 vaccination. All receptors derive from an adult in good health.

The chain carries TRBV20-1 and TRBJ1-1; no definite D call. This CDR3 is 14 amino acids long. Looked up from germline, CDR1 is DFQATT and CDR2 is SNEGSKA (reference sequence). V was clipped by 3 bases and J by 0 bases, with 11 bases between them. Written as DNA, the CDR3 is TGCAGTGCTAGTTCGCGTGTCATGAACACTGAAGCTTTCTTT. Translating gives CSASSRVMNTEAFF.

The chain has TRBV2 and TRBJ2-7; weak D call: TRBD1 (5 bases). This CDR3 has 15 residues. Deletions cut 7 bases from V and 0 bases from J, with 16 bases between. CDR1 is SNHLY, CDR2 FYNNEI, per germline. For the CDR3, the DNA is TGTGCCAGCAAGATGCAGCAGGGATTCTCCTACGAGCAGTACTTC. Translating gives CASKMQQGFSYEQYF.

This chain uses TRBV27 with TRBJ1-5, with D maybe TRBD1 (5 bases). From germline, CDR1 is MNHEY and CDR2 SMNVEV (reference sequence). The CDR3 runs to 14 residues. V was clipped by 6 bases and J by 7 bases, with 16 bases between them. The CDR3 bases are TGTGCCAGCAGCCCGCTCGGGGGTCTGCAGCCCCAGCATTTT. This encodes CASSPLGGLQPQHF.

This chain joins TRBV7-2 and TRBJ2-7; 10 bases are shared with TRBD2. CDR3 length: 13 amino acids. V trimming: 8 bases; J trimming: 7 bases; junction bases outside the gene matches: 8. The germline V gene has CDR1 SGHTA and CDR2 FQGNSA. CDR3 in amino acids: CASRLAGVMEQYF. Written as DNA, the CDR3 is TGTGCCAGCCGGCTAGCGGGAGTAATGGAGCAGTACTTC.

J is TRBJ2-7 and V is TRBV27; 7 nucleotides agree with TRBD2. Germline V gene lookup returns CDR1 MNHEY and CDR2 SMNVEV (reference sequence). The CDR3 is 14 amino acids. Trimming at V came to 4 bases and at J to 0 bases, leaving 3 bases not matched to a gene. The CDR3 spells CASSSSGASYEQYF. The CDR3 DNA reads as TGTGCCAGCAGTTCGAGCGGGGCCTCCTACGAGCAGTACTTC.

The chain uses TRBV2 and TRBJ1-5, with a possible D match to TRBD1 (6 bases). The V gene lost 8 bases and the J gene lost 7 bases, with 15 bases spanning the gap. Looked up from germline, CDR1 is SNHLY and CDR2 is FYNNEI. The length of the CDR3 is 13 residues. The CDR3: CASRRDNDQPQHF. The CDR3 bases are TGTGCCAGCCGTCGGGACAACGACCAGCCCCAGCATTTT. Complete variable domain (other parts from reference TRBV2 and TRBJ1-5): EPEVTQTPSHQVTQMGQEVILRCVPISNHLYFYWYRQILGQKVEFLVSFYNNEISEKSEIFDDQFSVERPDGSNFTLKIRSTKLEDSAMYFCASRRDNDQPQHFGDGTRLSIL.

In DNA, the CDR3 is TGTGCCTGGAGTGTCGGCGGACCCTCCTACGAGCAGTACTTC. Its translation: CAWSVGGPSYEQYF. V and J are TRBV30 and TRBJ2-7; D call uncertain. CDR1 GTSNPN and CDR2 SVGIG come from the germline V gene (reference sequence). V lost 0 bases to trimming and J lost 0 bases, with 9 bases between them. This CDR3 has 14 amino acids.

The V and J genes are TRBV6-5 and TRBJ1-2; TRBD1 agrees at 8 bases. Looked up from germline, CDR1 is MNHEY and CDR2 is SVGAGI. Trimming cost V 6 bases and J 3 bases; bases outside gene matches: 3. The CDR3 is made up of 13 amino acids. The CDR3 DNA follows: TGTGCCAGCAGCTTGGACAGGGACTATGGCTACACCTTC. Amino acids: CASSLDRDYGYTF.

This chain connects TRBV7-9 to TRBJ1-5; D is perhaps TRBD1 (6 bases). The V end was cut by 1 base, the J end by 2 bases, with 12 bases between. This CDR3 region has 16 residues. Germline V gives CDR1 SEHNR, CDR2 FQNEAQ (reference sequence). This chain's CDR3 is CASSLVGGAGNQPQHF. The CDR3 coding sequence is TGTGCCAGCAGCTTAGTGGGGGGCGCGGGCAATCAGCCCCAGCATTTT.

The chain employs TRBV3-1 (or the pseudogene TRBV3-2) and TRBJ2-3; 8 bases match TRBD1. Germline assignment: CDR1 LGHDT and CDR2 YNNKEL (reference sequence). This CDR3 is 17 amino acids long. The junction had 11 bases not matched to a gene; V was cut back by 4 bases and J by 2 bases. The CDR3, as DNA: TGTGCCAGCAGCCTCCTCGGACAGGGAGTAAACACAGATACGCAGTATTTT. Translation gives CASSLLGQGVNTDTQYF.

This clone was seen a handful of times. CDR3 amino acids: CASSQEGFGTEAFF. The CDR3 region has the DNA TGTGCCAGCAGCCAGGAGGGGTTTGGCACTGAAGCTTTCTTT. This chain links TRBV3-1 (or the pseudogene TRBV3-2) with TRBJ1-1; tentatively, D is TRBD1 (5 bases). The CDR3 is made up of 14 amino acids. CDR1 and CDR2 (germline): LGHDT, YNNKEL (reference sequence). The germline V and J ends were trimmed by 3 bases and 4 bases, with 12 bases remaining between them.

Here the CDR3 reads CASSLSSQTLGYTF. The CDR3 region has the DNA TGCGCCAGCAGCTTGTCGTCACAGACCCTAGGCTACACCTTC. The rearrangement joins TRBV5-1 to TRBJ1-2; D uncertain. V shed 1 base and J shed 8 bases, with 15 bases lying between them. The CDR3 is 14 residues long. CDR1 and CDR2 (germline): SGHRS, YFSETQ.

The chain uses TRBV15 and TRBJ1-2, with 7 bases matching TRBD1. Germline loops: CDR1 LNHNV, CDR2 YYDKDF (reference sequence). With 1 base clipped from V and 5 bases from J, the junction kept 7 bases outside the gene matches. This CDR3 has 15 residues. The CDR3 is CATSRADRVKYGYTF. DNA of the CDR3: TGTGCCACCAGCAGAGCCGACAGGGTCAAGTATGGCTACACCTTC.

This chain joins TRBV5-1 and TRBJ2-2; TRBD1 aligns across 8 bases. CDR1 is SGHRS, CDR2 YFSETQ, per germline. After removal of 4 bases from V and 1 base from J, the junction contained 6 bases not matched to a gene. The CDR3 runs 16 residues. The CDR3 bases are TGCGCCAGCAGCCCCCGACAGGGGTGGAACACCGGGGAGCTGTTTTTT. Translation gives CASSPRQGWNTGELFF.

V usage is TRBV27 and J usage is TRBJ1-5; 9 positions match TRBD1. Germline CDR1 MNHEY, CDR2 SMNVEV (reference sequence). This CDR3 spans 16 amino acids. V was pared by 5 bases and J by 5 bases, with 10 bases of the junction left unmatched. The CDR3 reads CASSPGTGRVDQPQHF. Written as DNA, the CDR3 is TGTGCCAGCAGTCCCGGGACAGGGCGGGTTGATCAGCCCCAGCATTTT.